Below, one TCR beta chain is given with its context. The antigen is not known. The iRepertoire nested amplicon-rescue multiplex PCR amplified TCR alpha and beta CDR3s from RNA. One-step reverse transcription and amplification started from approximately 100-400 ng of tissue mRNA or PBMC total RNA. TCRdb re-analysed the multiplex PCR reads in MiXCR, keeping a single row per CDR3 protein. The sample includes about 130,000 distinct CDR3 sequences, under 25% of them seen just once. The data are from a study of glioma-infiltrating T cells. V dropped 5 bases and J dropped 3 bases, with 11 bases sitting between them. Looked up from germline, CDR1 is SGHAT and CDR2 is FQDESV (reference sequence). There are 14 residues in the CDR3. Study-level results: Tissue and blood shared very few CDR3 sequences.

V gene TRBV11-1 combines with J gene TRBJ2-1; D is ambiguous. The receptor comes from a human donor with low-grade glioma or glioblastoma, undergoing nonglioma brain surgery, or in good health (not recorded which). Sequencing input: glioma tissue, nonneoplastic brain tissue, or PBMCs (not recorded which). CDR3 sequence reads: CASSPLAVYNEQFF. In nucleotides, the CDR3 is TGTGCCAGCAGCCCCCTGGCCGTCTACAATGAGCAGTTCTTC.